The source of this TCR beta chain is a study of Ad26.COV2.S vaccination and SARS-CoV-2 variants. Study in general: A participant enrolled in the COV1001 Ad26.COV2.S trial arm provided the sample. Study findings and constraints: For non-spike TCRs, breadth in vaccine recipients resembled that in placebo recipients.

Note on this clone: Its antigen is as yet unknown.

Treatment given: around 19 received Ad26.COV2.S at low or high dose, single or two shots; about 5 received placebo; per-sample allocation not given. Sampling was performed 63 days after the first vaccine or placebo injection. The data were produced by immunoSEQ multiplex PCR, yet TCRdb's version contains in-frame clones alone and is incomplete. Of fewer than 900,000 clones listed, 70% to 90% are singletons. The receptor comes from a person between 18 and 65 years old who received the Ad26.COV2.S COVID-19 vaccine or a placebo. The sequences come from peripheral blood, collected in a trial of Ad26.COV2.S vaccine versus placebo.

In DNA, the CDR3 is TGTGCCAGCAGCCAAGAACGGGGGACTAGGAGGTCGAATGAGCAGTTCTTC. It is translated as CASSQERGTRRSNEQFF. The chain has TRBV3-1 (or the pseudogene TRBV3-2) and TRBJ2-1, with 8 bases fitting TRBD2. The CDR3 runs to 17 residues. The V gene's germline CDR1 is LGHDT and CDR2 YNNKEL (reference sequence). J gave up 7 bases and V 0 bases, and 11 bases lay outside the gene matches.